This is a list of T cell receptor beta chains from one sample in a study of OX40 agonist ivuxolimab in advanced cancers. TCRdb's copy holds only in-frame clones and misses some; the assay was immunoSEQ multiplex PCR. The repertoire holds 90,000 or so clones, with more than 85% as singletons. Sequencing was performed on CD4+ or CD8+ T cells sorted from blood, taken in a trial of the OX40 agonist ivuxolimab. Every receptor here comes from an adult with an advanced solid tumor such as melanoma, head and neck, liver or kidney cancer. Both conserved end residues are part of each CDR3. D genes are given only for firm matches. Not every row has a clone size; where given, it reads once, few, many or a size class.

CDR3	DNA	size	D	V	J
CAWSGPGTGGNQPQHF	TGTGCCTGGAGTGGTCCCGGGACAGGAGGCAATCAGCCCCAGCATTTT	-	TRBD1	TRBV30	TRBJ1-5
CASSRYSRGLSSYNEQFF	TGTGCCAGCAGTCGGTATTCCAGGGGCCTAAGCTCCTACAATGAGCAGTTCTTC	-	-	TRBV2	TRBJ2-1
CASSTRQFQETQYF	TGTGCCAGCAGTACCCGACAGTTCCAAGAGACCCAGTACTTC	once	-	TRBV28	TRBJ2-5
CAWSVEGRSTDTQYF	TGTGCCTGGAGTGTAGAGGGCAGGAGCACAGATACGCAGTATTTT	few	-	TRBV30	TRBJ2-3
CASSISREHSYEQYF	TGTGCCAGTAGTATATCACGTGAACACTCCTACGAGCAGTACTTC	once	-	TRBV19	TRBJ2-7
CASRASGANVLTF	TGTGCCAGCCGGGCCTCTGGGGCCAACGTCCTGACTTTC	once	-	TRBV9	TRBJ2-6
CASSDTQKRQPQHF	TGTGCCAGCAGTGATACGCAGAAGAGGCAGCCCCAGCATTTT	-	-	TRBV2	TRBJ1-5
CASSRTGTEAFF	TGTGCCAGCTCCCGGACGGGCACTGAAGCTTTCTTT	few	-	TRBV6-6	TRBJ1-1
CSVRQSRGETQYF	TGCAGCGTTAGACAGTCCCGAGGGGAGACCCAGTACTTC	once	-	TRBV29-1	TRBJ2-5
CASSPPQQPSSF	TGTGCCAGCTCACCACCTCAGCAGCCCTCGTCTTTT	-	-	TRBV18	TRBJ2-3
CAISVDRSSEQYF	TGTGCCATCAGTGTCGACAGGTCCAGCGAGCAGTACTTC	-	-	TRBV10-3	TRBJ2-7
CASSLGGASNYGYTF	TGTGCCAGCAGCTTAGGTGGGGCATCTAACTATGGCTACACCTTC	-	-	TRBV5-8	TRBJ1-2
CASSPQAQANYGYTF	TGCGCCAGCAGCCCCCAGGCCCAAGCAAACTATGGCTACACCTTC	-	-	TRBV4-1	TRBJ1-2
CASSARAGTSSSWGPNYGYTF	TGTGCCAGTAGTGCCCGGGCGGGGACATCCTCCTCTTGGGGACCTAACTATGGCTACACCTTC	-	-	TRBV19	TRBJ1-2
CASSAREAEQFF	TGTGCCAGCAGTGCGAGGGAGGCTGAGCAGTTCTTC	-	-	TRBV6-1	TRBJ2-1
CASSIGSANTGELFF	TGTGCCAGTAGTATAGGCAGCGCGAACACCGGGGAGCTGTTTTTT	once	-	TRBV19	TRBJ2-2